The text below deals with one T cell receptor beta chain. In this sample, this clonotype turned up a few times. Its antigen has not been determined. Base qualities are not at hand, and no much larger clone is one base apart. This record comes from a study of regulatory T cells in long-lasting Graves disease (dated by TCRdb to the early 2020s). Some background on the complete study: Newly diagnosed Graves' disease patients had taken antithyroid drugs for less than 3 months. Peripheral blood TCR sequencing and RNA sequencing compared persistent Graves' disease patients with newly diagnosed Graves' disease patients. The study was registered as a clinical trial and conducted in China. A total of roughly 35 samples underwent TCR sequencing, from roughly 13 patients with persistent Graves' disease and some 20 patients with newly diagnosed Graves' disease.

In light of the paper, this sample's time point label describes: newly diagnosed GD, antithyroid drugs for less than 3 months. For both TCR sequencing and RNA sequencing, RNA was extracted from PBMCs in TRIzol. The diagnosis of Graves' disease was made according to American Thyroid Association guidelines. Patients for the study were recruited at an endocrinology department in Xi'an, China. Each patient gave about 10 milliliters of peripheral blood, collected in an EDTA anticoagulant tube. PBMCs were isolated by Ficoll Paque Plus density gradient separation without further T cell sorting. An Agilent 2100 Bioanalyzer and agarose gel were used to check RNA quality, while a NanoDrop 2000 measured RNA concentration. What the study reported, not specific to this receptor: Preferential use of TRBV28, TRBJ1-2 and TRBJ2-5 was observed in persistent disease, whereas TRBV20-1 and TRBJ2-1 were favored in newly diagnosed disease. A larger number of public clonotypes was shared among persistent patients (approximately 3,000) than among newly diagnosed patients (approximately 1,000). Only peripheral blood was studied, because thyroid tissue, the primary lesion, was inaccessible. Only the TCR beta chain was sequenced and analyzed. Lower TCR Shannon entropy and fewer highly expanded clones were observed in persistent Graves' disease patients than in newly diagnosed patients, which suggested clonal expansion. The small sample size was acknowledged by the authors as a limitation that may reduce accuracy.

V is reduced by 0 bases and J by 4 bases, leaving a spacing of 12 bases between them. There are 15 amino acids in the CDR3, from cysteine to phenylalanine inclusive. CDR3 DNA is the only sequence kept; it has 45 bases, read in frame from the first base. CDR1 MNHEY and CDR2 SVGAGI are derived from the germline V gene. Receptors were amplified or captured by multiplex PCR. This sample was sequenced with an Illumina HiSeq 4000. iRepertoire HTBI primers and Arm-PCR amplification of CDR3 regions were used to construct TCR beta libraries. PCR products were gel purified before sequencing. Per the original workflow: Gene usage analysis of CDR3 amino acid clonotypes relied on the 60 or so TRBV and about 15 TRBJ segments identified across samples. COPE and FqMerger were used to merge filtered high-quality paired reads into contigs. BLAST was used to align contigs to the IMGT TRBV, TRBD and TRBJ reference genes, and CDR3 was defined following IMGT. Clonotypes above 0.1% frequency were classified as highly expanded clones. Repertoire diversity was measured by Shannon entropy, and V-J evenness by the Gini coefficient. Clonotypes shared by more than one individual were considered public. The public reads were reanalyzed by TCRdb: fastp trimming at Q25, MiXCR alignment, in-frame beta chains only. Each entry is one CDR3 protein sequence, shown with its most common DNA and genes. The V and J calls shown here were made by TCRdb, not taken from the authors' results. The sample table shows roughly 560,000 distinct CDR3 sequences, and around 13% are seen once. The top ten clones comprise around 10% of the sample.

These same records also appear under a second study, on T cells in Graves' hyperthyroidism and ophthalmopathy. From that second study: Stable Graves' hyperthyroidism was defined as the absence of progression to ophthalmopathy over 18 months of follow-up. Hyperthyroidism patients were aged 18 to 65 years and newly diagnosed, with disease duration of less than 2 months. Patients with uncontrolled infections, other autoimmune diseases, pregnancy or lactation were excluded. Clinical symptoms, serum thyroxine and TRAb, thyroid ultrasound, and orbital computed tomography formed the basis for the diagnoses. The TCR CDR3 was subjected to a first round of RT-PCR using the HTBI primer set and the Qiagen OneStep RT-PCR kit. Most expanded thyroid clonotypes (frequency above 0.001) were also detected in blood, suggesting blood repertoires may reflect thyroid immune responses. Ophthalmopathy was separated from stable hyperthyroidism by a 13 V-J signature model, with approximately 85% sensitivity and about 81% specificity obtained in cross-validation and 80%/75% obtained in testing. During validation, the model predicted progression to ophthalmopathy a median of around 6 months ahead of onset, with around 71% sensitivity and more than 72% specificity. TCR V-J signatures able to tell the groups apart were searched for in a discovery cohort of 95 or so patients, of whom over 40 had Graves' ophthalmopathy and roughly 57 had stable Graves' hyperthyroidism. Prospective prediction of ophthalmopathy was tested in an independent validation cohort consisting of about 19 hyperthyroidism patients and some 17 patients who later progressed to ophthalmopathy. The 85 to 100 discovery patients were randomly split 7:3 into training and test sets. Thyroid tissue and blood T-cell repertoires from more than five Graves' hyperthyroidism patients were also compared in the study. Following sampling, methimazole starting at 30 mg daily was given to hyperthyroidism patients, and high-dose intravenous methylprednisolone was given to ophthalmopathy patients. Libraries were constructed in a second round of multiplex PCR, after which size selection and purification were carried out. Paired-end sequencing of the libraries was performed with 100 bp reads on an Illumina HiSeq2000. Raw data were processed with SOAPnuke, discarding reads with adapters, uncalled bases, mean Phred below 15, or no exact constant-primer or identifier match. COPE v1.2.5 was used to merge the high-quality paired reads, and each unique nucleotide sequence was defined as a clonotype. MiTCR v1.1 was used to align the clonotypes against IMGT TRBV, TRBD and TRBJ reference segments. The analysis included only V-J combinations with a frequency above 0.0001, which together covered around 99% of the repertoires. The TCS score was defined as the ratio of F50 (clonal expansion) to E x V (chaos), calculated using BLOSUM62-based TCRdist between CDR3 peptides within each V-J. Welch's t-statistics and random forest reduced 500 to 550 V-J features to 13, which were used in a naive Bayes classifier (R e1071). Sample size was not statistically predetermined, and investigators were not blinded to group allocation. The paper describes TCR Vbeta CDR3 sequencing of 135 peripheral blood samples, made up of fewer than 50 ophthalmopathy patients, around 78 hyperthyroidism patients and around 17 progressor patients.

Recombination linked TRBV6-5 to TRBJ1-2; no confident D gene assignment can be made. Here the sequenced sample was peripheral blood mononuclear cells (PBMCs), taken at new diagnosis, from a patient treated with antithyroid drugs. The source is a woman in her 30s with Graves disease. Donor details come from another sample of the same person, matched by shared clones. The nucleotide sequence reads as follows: TGTGCCAGCAGTTACTCGCTCATCTCATCCTATGGCTACACCTTC. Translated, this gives CASSYSLISSYGYTF.